Below are 21 T cell receptor beta chains sequenced from a single sample in a study of neoadjuvant anti-PD-1 for oral cavity cancer. As for time point: after neoadjuvant nivolumab, at surgical resection. Only in-frame clones appear in the TCRdb table, and some are missing; sequencing was by immunoSEQ multiplex PCR. The sample has tens of thousands of clones, roughly 30% seen once. Here the sequenced sample was tumor tissue, taken after nivolumab (anti-PD-1) treatment. These receptors all come from a person aged 35 to 85 with oral cavity squamous cell carcinoma.

This chain uses TRBV30 with TRBJ1-2, with 7 bases matching TRBD1. The V gene's germline CDR1 is GTSNPN and CDR2 SVGIG (reference sequence). After removal of 3 bases from V and 5 bases from J, the junction contained 9 bases not matched to a gene. The CDR3 totals 14 residues. The CDR3: CAWRLRGRGYGYTF. The DNA for the CDR3 is TGTGCCTGGAGGTTGAGGGGGCGAGGATATGGCTACACCTTC. The full variable domain, with the rest looked up from reference TRBV30 and TRBJ1-2, is SQTIHQWPATLVQPVGSPLSLECTVEGTSNPNLYWYRQAAGRGLQLLFYSVGIGQISSEVPQNLSASRPQDRQFILSSKKLLLSDSGFYLCAWRLRGRGYGYTFGSGTRLTVV.

V and J are TRBV11-2 and TRBJ2-7, with 9 positions matching TRBD2. The germline gives CDR1 SGHAT, CDR2 FQNNGV. V was clipped by 1 base and J by 3 bases; unmatched bases: 7. The CDR3 is made up of 16 amino acids. CDR3 region: CASSLALSGSFYEQYF. CDR3 coding DNA: TGTGCCAGCAGCTTAGCCCTTAGCGGGAGCTTCTACGAGCAGTACTTC.

The chain recombines TRBV7-8 with TRBJ2-3; no firm D call. This CDR3 is built from 16 residues. Germline assignment: CDR1 SGHVS and CDR2 FQNEAQ. The ends were cut back, 5 bases at V and 2 bases at J, with 17 bases in the middle. As DNA, the CDR3 is TGTGCCAGCAGCCTCTCGACTTCTCCTTCCACAGATACGCAGTATTTT. Amino acid sequence: CASSLSTSPSTDTQYF. Full variable domain (remainder filled in from reference TRBV7-8 and TRBJ2-3): GAGVSQSPRYKVAKRGQDVALRCDPISGHVSLFWYQQALGQGPEFLTYFQNEAQLDKSGLPSDRFFAERPEGSVSTLKIQRTQQEDSAVYLCASSLSTSPSTDTQYFGPGTRLTVL.

The chain recombines TRBV4-2 with TRBJ2-7; D is ambiguous. CDR3 length equals 15 residues. Germline CDR1 LGHNA, CDR2 YNFKEQ. Trimming cost V 0 bases and J 3 bases, with 12 bases left between them. CDR3 loop: CASSQDRGSLYEQYF. The CDR3, as DNA: TGTGCCAGCAGCCAAGATCGAGGTAGCCTCTACGAGCAGTACTTC.

CDR3 residues: CASSTRPSGNTIYF. In DNA, the CDR3 is TGTGCCAGCAGCACCCGTCCCTCTGGAAACACCATATATTTT. The J gene is TRBJ1-3, the V gene TRBV13; the D is unclear. The CDR3 runs to 14 residues. CDR1 is PRHDT, CDR2 FYEKMQ, per germline (reference sequence). Trimming took off 5 bases at V and 0 bases at J, with 8 bases between the two ends.

The chain couples TRBV6-5 to TRBJ2-3; 9 bases agree with TRBD2. Trimming cost V 5 bases and J 6 bases; bases outside gene matches: 9. The V gene's germline CDR1 is MNHEY and CDR2 SVGAGI. The CDR3 spans 15 residues. The CDR3, as DNA: TGTGCCAGCAGTCCAGCGGGAGGAGATCGGGATACGCAGTATTTT. Its translation: CASSPAGGDRDTQYF.

The V call is TRBV11-2, the J call TRBJ1-2, with 7 bases aligning to TRBD1. J gave up 8 bases and V 2 bases, and 8 bases lay outside the gene matches. The CDR3 totals 14 residues. The V gene's germline CDR1 is SGHAT and CDR2 FQNNGV. CDR3 amino acids: CASSLNRGGKGYTF. CDR3 bases: TGTGCCAGCAGCTTAAACAGGGGAGGGAAGGGCTACACCTTC.

This clone was counted between two and nine times. The rearrangement uses TRBV4-1 and TRBJ1-4; 9 bases agree with TRBD1. CDR3 size: 14 residues. Germline V gene data show CDR1 as MGHRA and CDR2 as YSYEKL. Trimming cost V 4 bases and J 8 bases; bases outside gene matches: 5. In nucleotides, the CDR3 is TGCGCCAGCAGCCTGGGACAGGGACTAGAAAAACTGTTTTTT. It yields the protein CASSLGQGLEKLFF.

This clone turned up a few times. The rearrangement links TRBV7-6 to TRBJ1-5; 11 positions match TRBD1. Germline CDR1 and CDR2: SGHVS and FNYEAQ. CDR3 length: 15 residues. Trimming took 5 bases from V and 6 from J; bases not matched to a gene: 6. The CDR3 nucleotides are TGTGCCAGCAGCCAAGGACAGGGGGCAACTCAGCCCCAGCATTTT. It is translated as CASSQGQGATQPQHF.

The chain carries TRBV7-8 and TRBJ2-2, with 10 nucleotides matching TRBD2. Germline-derived CDR1 and CDR2 are SGHVS and FQNEAQ. CDR3 size: 17 residues. The ends lost 7 bases at V and 4 bases at J; junction bases unmatched: 12. Here the CDR3 reads CASTPLRLAGGTGELFF. CDR3 nucleotide sequence: TGTGCCAGCACCCCCCTCCGACTAGCGGGTGGCACCGGGGAGCTGTTTTTT.

The chain couples TRBV19 to TRBJ1-2, with unresolved D. The CDR3 is 15 amino acids. The ends were cut back, 3 bases at V and 2 bases at J, with 13 bases in the middle. Germline CDR1 LNHDA, CDR2 SQIVND (reference sequence). The CDR3 is CASSIEREINYGYTF. The CDR3 DNA is TGTGCCAGTAGTATTGAGCGGGAGATAAACTATGGCTACACCTTC.

CDR3 residues: CASSGWPEAFF. The DNA for the CDR3 is TGTGCCAGCAGCGGTTGGCCTGAAGCTTTCTTT. The rearrangement uses TRBV2 and TRBJ1-1; D unclear. Looked up from germline, CDR1 is SNHLY and CDR2 is FYNNEI. The CDR3 loop spans 11 amino acids. Trimming removed 6 bases from V and 6 bases from J, with 8 bases in between.

This clone was found a few times. The chain employs TRBV18 and TRBJ2-5; perhaps D is TRBD1 or TRBD2 (6 bases each). CDR3 length: 15 amino acids. V dropped 2 bases and J dropped 5 bases, with 15 bases sitting between them. Germline V gene sequence: CDR1 KGHSH, CDR2 LQKENI. CDR3: CASSPGGLVSETQYF. CDR3 nucleotide sequence: TGTGCCAGCTCACCAGGGGGGCTAGTCTCGGAGACCCAGTACTTC. The full variable domain, in which reference TRBV18 and TRBJ2-5 provide the parts outside the CDR3, is NAGVMQNPRHLVRRRGQEARLRCSPMKGHSHVYWYRQLPEEGLKFMVYLQKENIIDESGMPKERFSAEFPKEGPSILRIQQVVRGDSAAYFCASSPGGLVSETQYFGPGTRLLVL.

Only a few counts were recorded for this clone. The CDR3 sequence is CASSYSNSGSAGELFF. CDR3 DNA: TGTGCCAGCAGTTACTCCAATAGCGGGAGCGCCGGGGAGCTGTTTTTT. The chain uses TRBV6-6 and TRBJ2-2; 9 bases are shared with TRBD2. The CDR3 totals 16 residues. CDR1 MNHNY and CDR2 SVGAGI come from the germline V gene (reference sequence). The ends lost 0 bases at V and 6 bases at J; junction bases unmatched: 5.

This clone has ten or more counts. The CDR3 here is CASSSLGTGAYEQYF. The CDR3 DNA reads TGTGCCAGCAGCTCCCTAGGGACAGGGGCGTACGAGCAGTACTTC. The chain joins TRBV7-8 to TRBJ2-7; 10 bases are a match to TRBD1. V lost 4 bases to trimming and J lost 4 bases; unmatched junction nucleotides: 7. The germline V gene has CDR1 SGHVS and CDR2 FQNEAQ. The CDR3 spans 15 residues. The full variable domain, rest sourced from reference TRBV7-8 and TRBJ2-7, is GAGVSQSPRYKVAKRGQDVALRCDPISGHVSLFWYQQALGQGPEFLTYFQNEAQLDKSGLPSDRFFAERPEGSVSTLKIQRTQQEDSAVYLCASSSLGTGAYEQYFGPGTRLTVT.

This clone occurred a few times. The rearrangement uses TRBV27 and TRBJ2-2, with D tentatively TRBD1 or TRBD2 (5 bases each). The CDR3 extends over 16 amino acids. The germline V gene has CDR1 MNHEY and CDR2 SMNVEV (reference sequence). Trimming removed 6 bases from V and 3 bases from J, with 17 bases in between. CDR3 coding DNA: TGTGCCAGCAGAGGTGGTGGGACGACTCACACCGGGGAGCTGTTTTTT. Translating gives CASRGGGTTHTGELFF.

V gene TRBV29-1 combines with J gene TRBJ2-7, with TRBD2 as a possible D gene (5 bases). Per germline, CDR1 SQVTM and CDR2 ANQGSEA. This CDR3 is built from 13 residues. Trimming took 6 bases from V and 2 from J, leaving 14 bases between them. The DNA of the CDR3 is TGCAGCGTGTACGGAGGCGTCACCTACGAGCAGTACTTC. Residues: CSVYGGVTYEQYF.

This clone turned up a few times. This sequence joins TRBV2 and TRBJ2-5; 11 nucleotides line up with TRBD1. The V gene's germline CDR1 is SNHLY and CDR2 FYNNEI. V gave up 10 bases and J gave up 1 base; unmatched junction bases: 5. The CDR3 consists of 14 residues. CDR3 loop: CATRTGGPQETQYF. CDR3 bases: TGTGCCACCAGGACAGGGGGCCCCCAAGAGACCCAGTACTTC.

The chain recombines TRBV5-6 with TRBJ1-6; unclear D gene. V was pared by 4 bases and J by 5 bases, with 10 bases between. Germline V gene data show CDR1 as SGHDT and CDR2 as YYEEEE. The CDR3 covers 14 residues. The CDR3 DNA reads TGTGCCAGCAGCCGACCTTCCGATAATTCACCCCTCCACTTT. This sequence encodes CASSRPSDNSPLHF.

This clone was detected only a few times. The chain joins TRBV6-1 to TRBJ1-6; D uncertain. V lost 3 bases and J 6 bases, leaving 12 bases between the germline ends. The CDR3 loop spans 15 amino acids. Germline lookup yields CDR1 MNHNS and CDR2 SASEGT. CDR3 DNA: TGTGCCAGCAGTGAGCAGGACGGAATTAATTCACCCCTCCACTTT. Protein sequence: CASSEQDGINSPLHF.

The genes are TRBV11-2 and TRBJ2-7; no definite D call. This CDR3 is 13 amino acids long. Trimming pared 3 bases from V and 0 bases from J, leaving 6 bases between. CDR1 SGHAT and CDR2 FQNNGV come from the germline V gene. The CDR3 DNA reads as TGTGCCAGCAGCTTGCGCGGCTCCTACGAGCAGTACTTC. Translating it yields CASSLRGSYEQYF.